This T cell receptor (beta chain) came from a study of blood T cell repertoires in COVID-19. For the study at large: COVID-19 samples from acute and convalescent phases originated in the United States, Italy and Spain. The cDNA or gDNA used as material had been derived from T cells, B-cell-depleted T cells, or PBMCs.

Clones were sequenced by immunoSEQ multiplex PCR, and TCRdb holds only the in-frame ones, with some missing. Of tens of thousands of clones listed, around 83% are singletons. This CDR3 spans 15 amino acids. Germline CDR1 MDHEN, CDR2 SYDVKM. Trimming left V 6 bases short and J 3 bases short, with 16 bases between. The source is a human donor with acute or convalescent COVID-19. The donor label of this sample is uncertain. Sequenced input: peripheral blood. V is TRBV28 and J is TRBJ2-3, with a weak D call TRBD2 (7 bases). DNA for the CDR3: TGTGCCAGCAGGAAGGGGGGGGCTGGAACAGATACGCAGTATTTT. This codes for CASRKGGAGTDTQYF.